This is a list of T cell receptor beta chains from one sample in a study of shared T cell receptors in the human thymus. Libraries were prepared by immunoSEQ multiplex PCR; TCRdb keeps only in-frame clonotypes and omits some of them. The table records a few hundred thousand clones, more than 85% of them present only once. Sequencing was done on a sample of thymocytes. The receptors originated from a human donor. Each CDR3 is given with its conserved first and last residue. A D gene is named only where the DNA matches it firmly. Not every row has a clone size; where given, it reads once, few, many or a size class.

clone_size,v_call,j_call,d_call,cdr3_nt,cdr3_aa
NA,TRBV19,TRBJ1-2,NA,TGTGCCAGTAACTTCGACGGTAACTATGGCTACACCTTC,CASNFDGNYGYTF
NA,TRBV19,TRBJ2-3,TRBD2,TGTGCCAGTAGTACCTGGACTAGCGGGAAGTCCACAGATACGCAGTATTTT,CASSTWTSGKSTDTQYF
NA,TRBV7-9,TRBJ2-5,TRBD1,TGTGCCAGCAGCTATGACAGGGAAGAGACCCAGTACTTC,CASSYDREETQYF
NA,TRBV5-1,TRBJ1-2,NA,TGCGCCAGCAGCTCCTCAAAGATAGCTAACTATGGCTACACCTTC,CASSSSKIANYGYTF
NA,TRBV29-1,TRBJ1-2,NA,TGCAGCGTTGGGAGGAGGTGTAGCTATGGCTACACCTTC,CSVGRRCSYGYTF
NA,TRBV1,TRBJ2-5,NA,TGCACCAGCAGCCCCCTATTCACCCAGTACTTC,CTSSPLFTQYF
once,TRBV19,TRBJ1-3,TRBD1,TGTGCCAGTAGTGGGGACAGGGGGCGCATTGGAAACACCATATATTTT,CASSGDRGRIGNTIYF
NA,TRBV11-2,TRBJ1-3,TRBD1,TGTGCCAGCAGCTTAGGACGGACAGGGAGCTCTGGAAACACCATATATTTT,CASSLGRTGSSGNTIYF
NA,TRBV5-4,TRBJ2-4,NA,TGTGCCAGCAGCTCCCCGGACGGACCTGGGCTAGCCAAAAACATTCAGTACTTC,CASSSPDGPGLAKNIQYF
once,TRBV6-1,TRBJ2-3,NA,TGTGCCACTCGACAGCCCCCTCGGACAGATACGCAGTATTTT,CATRQPPRTDTQYF
NA,TRBV5-5,TRBJ1-1,TRBD1,TGTGCCAGCAGCTTGAGACAGGGCAAAAGGACTGAAGCTTTCTTT,CASSLRQGKRTEAFF
NA,TRBV7-6,TRBJ2-7,NA,TGTGCCAGCAGCTCCCCGGGACGGGACTCCTACGAGCAGTACTTC,CASSSPGRDSYEQYF
NA,TRBV6-6,TRBJ2-2,NA,TGTGCCAGCAGCTCCGGGTATGCGAACACCGGGGAGCTGTTTTTT,CASSSGYANTGELFF
NA,TRBV21-1,TRBJ2-2,NA,TGTGCCAGCAGCGACTACAGGGGGCCGTACACCGGGGAGCTGTTTTTT,CASSDYRGPYTGELFF
NA,TRBV7-2,TRBJ1-5,NA,TGTGCCAGCAGCTTAGCAGGGGGCAATCAGCCCCAGCATTTT,CASSLAGGNQPQHF
NA,TRBV7-2,TRBJ2-7,NA,TGTGCCAGCAGCTTAGGGGCAGGCCTGCCGTCCTACGAGCAGTACTTC,CASSLGAGLPSYEQYF
NA,TRBV19,TRBJ1-5,NA,TGTGCCAGCTTAGGGTGGCCCCATCAGCCCCAGCATTTT,CASLGWPHQPQHF
NA,TRBV7-8,TRBJ2-3,TRBD1,TGTGCCAGCAGCTTAAAAAGGACAGGACTCACAGATACGCAGTATTTT,CASSLKRTGLTDTQYF
NA,TRBV27,TRBJ1-2,NA,TGTGCCAGCCGTTATCTGACAGGCGATGGCTACACCTTC,CASRYLTGDGYTF
NA,TRBV7-9,TRBJ2-7,TRBD2,TGTGCCAGCAGCCCCCTCGTAGCGGGAGCGTGGGAGCAGTACTTC,CASSPLVAGAWEQYF
NA,TRBV6-6,TRBJ1-2,NA,TGTGCCAGCTCATTTGGGCAGGACTATGGCTACACCTTC,CASSFGQDYGYTF
NA,TRBV11-3,TRBJ2-7,TRBD1,TGTGCCAGCAGCTTGGGGGACAGCTCCTACGAGCAGTACTTC,CASSLGDSSYEQYF
NA,TRBV14,TRBJ1-5,TRBD1,TGTGCCAGCAGCCGCAGGGGGCCGGGGCAGCCCCAGCATTTT,CASSRRGPGQPQHF
NA,TRBV6-5,TRBJ1-5,TRBD1,TGTGCCAGCAGTAAGGACAGGACGTCGCAGCCCCAGCATTTT,CASSKDRTSQPQHF
NA,TRBV27,TRBJ2-7,TRBD1,TGTGCCAGCAGTTTAAAGGGACAGGGGAGTATCTACGAGCAGTACTTC,CASSLKGQGSIYEQYF
NA,TRBV5-1,TRBJ2-7,TRBD1,TGCGCCAGCAGCTTGGGGGACAGGGCTCCCTACGAGCAGTACTTC,CASSLGDRAPYEQYF
NA,TRBV5-8,TRBJ2-6,TRBD1,TGTGCCAGCAGCTTGGGCCACAGGGGGCGAGAGGCCAACGTCCTGACTTTC,CASSLGHRGREANVLTF
NA,TRBV28,TRBJ1-2,NA,TGTGCCAGCAGTCCTCGGGGGTCGCGGTATGGCTACACCTTC,CASSPRGSRYGYTF
once,TRBV27,TRBJ1-5,NA,TGTGCCAGCCCTTTTGGGCAGGGCCCTTGGCCCCAGCATTTT,CASPFGQGPWPQHF
NA,TRBV4-1,TRBJ2-2,TRBD2,TGCGCCAGCAGCCATGGCGTCGGACTAGCGGGAGGCGTCACCGGGGAGCTGTTTTTT,CASSHGVGLAGGVTGELFF
NA,TRBV7-6,TRBJ2-2,TRBD2,TGTGCCAGCAGCTTAGAAGCGGGAGGGTTCGGGGAGCTGTTTTTT,CASSLEAGGFGELFF
NA,TRBV30,TRBJ2-2,TRBD1,TGTGCCTGGAGTCGAGGACAGGGGGCCGGGGAGCTGTTTTTT,CAWSRGQGAGELFF
NA,TRBV4-3,TRBJ2-5,NA,TGCGCCAGCAGCCAAGTCCCGATCGGGACCCAGTACTTC,CASSQVPIGTQYF
NA,TRBV7-2,TRBJ2-1,TRBD1,TGTGCCAGCAGCGGACAGGTTCAAGAGGAGCAGTTCTTC,CASSGQVQEEQFF
NA,TRBV15,TRBJ1-5,NA,TGTGCCACCAGCAGAGTTCGGCAGGTCAATCAGCCCCAGCATTTT,CATSRVRQVNQPQHF
NA,TRBV4-3,TRBJ2-4,NA,TGCGCCAGCAGCCGCGAAAAGGGAGCGGCCAAAAACATTCAGTACTTC,CASSREKGAAKNIQYF
once,TRBV10-1,TRBJ2-3,NA,TGCGCCAGCTACACAGATACGCAGTATTTT,CASYTDTQYF
NA,TRBV6-1,TRBJ2-1,NA,TGTGCCAGCAGTGAACTGTCTATTGTCAGGGGTGAGCAGTTCTTC,CASSELSIVRGEQFF
NA,TRBV7-9,TRBJ2-1,NA,TGTGCCAGCAGCGCCTTACTTACGGGGCAGTTCTTC,CASSALLTGQFF
NA,TRBV9,TRBJ2-3,NA,TGTGCCAGCAGCCTACGACGGGGCCCCATACCCACGTCAGATACGCAGTATTTT,CASSLRRGPIPTSDTQYF
NA,TRBV13,TRBJ2-5,NA,TGTGCCAGCAGCTCCCGCCACGGACCGGGAGAGACCCAGTACTTC,CASSSRHGPGETQYF
once,TRBV9,TRBJ2-5,TRBD2,TGTGCCAGCAGCCCCACCGGGACTAGGTGGGAGACCCAGTACTTC,CASSPTGTRWETQYF
NA,TRBV5-1,TRBJ1-5,NA,TGCGCCAGCAAAAACAGGAGTTCTGGTCAGCCCCAGCATTTT,CASKNRSSGQPQHF
NA,TRBV19,TRBJ2-1,TRBD1,TGTGCCAGTAGTATAGGCGTCCCCCCCGGGACAGGCTACAATGAGCAGTTCTTC,CASSIGVPPGTGYNEQFF
NA,TRBV18,TRBJ2-7,NA,TGTGCCAGCTCACCTCCACACAGGACCCTATCCTACGAGCAGTACTTC,CASSPPHRTLSYEQYF
once,TRBV27,TRBJ2-3,NA,TGTGCCAGCAGCCTGTCCCTGAGGGTAACAGATACGCAGTATTTT,CASSLSLRVTDTQYF
once,TRBV5-6,TRBJ1-5,NA,TGTGCCAGCAGCCTCCTGAGGGAGGCTTGTCAGCCCCAGCATTTT,CASSLLREACQPQHF
NA,TRBV14,TRBJ2-1,NA,TGTGCCAGCAGCCAAGGGAGCCCGGGAGCAAATGAGCAGTTCTTC,CASSQGSPGANEQFF
NA,TRBV5-5,TRBJ2-1,NA,TGTGCCAGCCGGGACTCGAACAATGAGCAGTTCTTC,CASRDSNNEQFF
NA,TRBV14,TRBJ2-7,NA,TGTGCCAGCAGCCAAGGGAGTTTCCCCCAAACGCCCCCGATCTACGAGCAGTACTTC,CASSQGSFPQTPPIYEQYF
NA,TRBV28,TRBJ2-7,NA,TGTGCCAGCAGTTTATACTACGAGCAGTACTTC,CASSLYYEQYF
NA,TRBV28,TRBJ2-7,TRBD2,TGTGCCAGCAGTCCTCCGGGACTACGGGTGGGGGAGCAGTACTTC,CASSPPGLRVGEQYF
once,TRBV9,TRBJ2-1,TRBD2,TGTGCCAGCAGCTTATCTAGCGGGTCCTCCTACAATGAGCAGTTCTTC,CASSLSSGSSYNEQFF
NA,TRBV7-8,TRBJ1-3,TRBD1,TGTGCCAGCAGTTGCCGGGACAGGGACACCTCTGGAAACACCATATATTTT,CASSCRDRDTSGNTIYF
NA,TRBV10-1,TRBJ1-1,NA,TGCGCCAGCAGTGAGTTCCGGGGAAAACAGGGGAACACTGAAGCTTTCTTT,CASSEFRGKQGNTEAFF
once,TRBV28,TRBJ1-5,TRBD1,TGTGCCAGCACTCCCTGGGGGGGACAGGGGAATCCCAAGGGGGGTCAGCCCCAGCATTTT,CASTPWGGQGNPKGGQPQHF
NA,TRBV11-2,TRBJ2-7,TRBD1,TGTGCCAGCAGCCCAACCGCTGGACAGGATTCCTACGAGCAGTACTTC,CASSPTAGQDSYEQYF
NA,TRBV28,TRBJ2-7,TRBD1,TGTGCCAGCAGGCGACCCCTGGGACAGATTATCTTC,CASRRPLGQIIF
NA,TRBV2,TRBJ2-3,TRBD1,TGTGCCAGCAGTCCGAAGCATGTTAACGAGAGACAGGGGTCTTCCGGCACAGATACGCAGTATTTT,CASSPKHVNERQGSSGTDTQYF